Presented here are 26 T cell receptor beta chains from one specimen sequenced in a study of blood T cells in healthy people across ages. Then a second PCR, running about 6 to 11 cycles, was carried out with a sample-barcoded 5' primer and a J-beta primer mix. TCRdb re-called the 5' RACE reads through MiXCR, storing one row per CDR3 protein. This sample yields a few hundred thousand distinct CDR3 sequences, of which 45% to 60% are seen a single time; under 65% belongs to the top ten. Material: blood. The receptor set was obtained from a man aged 60 to 69 in good health.

This clonotype was detected only once. V is TRBV5-1 and J is TRBJ2-3, with 7 bases aligning to TRBD2. V shed 4 bases and J 2 bases; nucleotides not matched to a gene: 7. The CDR3 runs 15 residues. Per germline, CDR1 SGHRS and CDR2 YFSETQ. The CDR3 DNA reads TGCGCCAGCAGCCTGTACGGGGGGAACACAGATACGCAGTATTTT. This sequence encodes CASSLYGGNTDTQYF. Combining the CDR3 with reference TRBV5-1 and TRBJ2-3 gives the whole variable domain KAGVTQTPRYLIKTRGQQVTLSCSPISGHRSVSWYQQTPGQGLQFLFEYFSETQRNKGNFPGRFSGRQFSNSRSEMNVSTLELGDSALYLCASSLYGGNTDTQYFGPGTRLTVL.

This clonotype came up a few times. J is TRBJ2-7 and V is TRBV5-1; D is unclear. CDR1 and CDR2 from the germline V gene are SGHRS and YFSETQ. There are 14 residues in the CDR3. The V end was cut by 2 bases, the J end by 5 bases, with 14 bases between. The CDR3 loop reads CASSLGIPPHEQYF. CDR3 nucleotide sequence: TGCGCCAGCAGCTTAGGGATACCGCCTCACGAGCAGTACTTC. Filled out from reference TRBV5-1 and TRBJ2-7, the complete variable domain reads KAGVTQTPRYLIKTRGQQVTLSCSPISGHRSVSWYQQTPGQGLQFLFEYFSETQRNKGNFPGRFSGRQFSNSRSEMNVSTLELGDSALYLCASSLGIPPHEQYFGPGTRLTVT.

This clonotype was detected a few times. This CDR3 reads CASSSTRSGGVQETQYF. The CDR3 nucleotides are TGCGCCAGCAGCTCGACCCGTAGCGGGGGGGTACAAGAGACCCAGTACTTC. V and J are TRBV5-1 and TRBJ2-5, with 11 bases aligning to TRBD2. Germline CDR1 SGHRS, CDR2 YFSETQ. The CDR3 is 17 residues long. With V trimmed by 3 bases and J by 2 bases, 9 bases remained unmatched.

This clonotype was counted only a few times. The rearrangement joins TRBV2 to TRBJ1-5; 10 nucleotides line up with TRBD1. The CDR3 is 13 residues long. Germline assignment: CDR1 SNHLY and CDR2 FYNNEI. With 11 bases clipped from V and 7 bases from J, the junction kept 8 bases outside the gene matches. CDR3 sequence reads: CAAGDRGTQPQHF. CDR3 coding DNA: TGTGCCGCGGGGGACAGGGGCACACAGCCCCAGCATTTT.

The chain carries TRBV29-1 and TRBJ2-1; D may match TRBD1 or TRBD2 (5 bases each). The CDR3 is 13 amino acids. Per the germline V gene, CDR1 is SQVTM and CDR2 is ANQGSEA. V was pared by 3 bases and J by 12 bases, with 18 bases between. This CDR3 is CSVDLVGPLGQFF. CDR3 nucleotide sequence: TGCAGCGTTGACCTCGTGGGACCCCTTGGGCAGTTCTTC.

This clonotype appeared once. The CDR3 bases are TGTGCCAGCAGCTTAGCGCTGGGGAACGGGGAGCTGTTTTTT. Its protein product is CASSLALGNGELFF. The chain has TRBV7-2 and TRBJ2-2; D uncertain. Between the trimmed V and J ends, which lost 0 bases and 7 bases, there was a span of 9 bases. Germline assignment: CDR1 SGHTA and CDR2 FQGNSA. This CDR3 is built from 14 residues.

The chain couples TRBV29-1 to TRBJ2-5; 8 positions agree with TRBD2. This CDR3 has 12 amino acids. CDR1 is SQVTM and CDR2 is ANQGSEA in the germline V gene. V was clipped by 6 bases and J by 4 bases; unmatched bases: 4. This CDR3 reads CSVFGGGETQYF. The CDR3 region has the DNA TGCAGCGTCTTCGGGGGGGGAGAGACCCAGTACTTC.

The chain couples TRBV29-1 to TRBJ1-1, with 9 nucleotides matching TRBD1. The length of the CDR3 is 13 residues. Looked up from germline, CDR1 is SQVTM and CDR2 is ANQGSEA. The V and J ends lost 4 bases and 4 bases, in that order; junction bases with no gene match: 4. The CDR3 DNA reads TGCAGCGTTGGGGACAGGGCGAGCACTGAAGCTTTCTTT. Encoded protein: CSVGDRASTEAFF. The full variable domain, its missing parts supplied by reference TRBV29-1 and TRBJ1-1, is SAVISQKPSRDICQRGTSLTIQCQVDSQVTMMFWYRQQPGQSLTLIATANQGSEATYESGFVIDKFPISRPNLTFSTLTVSNMSPEDSSIYLCSVGDRASTEAFFGQGTRLTVV.

V and J are TRBV18 and TRBJ2-1; D possibly corresponds to TRBD1 (6 bases). Per the germline V gene, CDR1 is KGHSH and CDR2 is LQKENI. The CDR3 totals 14 residues. V lost 4 bases and J 4 bases, leaving 11 bases between the germline ends. This CDR3 is CASSLTTGYNEQFF. DNA of the CDR3: TGTGCCAGCTCACTCACGACAGGATACAATGAGCAGTTCTTC. Filled out from reference TRBV18 and TRBJ2-1, the complete variable domain reads NAGVMQNPRHLVRRRGQEARLRCSPMKGHSHVYWYRQLPEEGLKFMVYLQKENIIDESGMPKERFSAEFPKEGPSILRIQQVVRGDSAAYFCASSLTTGYNEQFFGPGTRLTVL.

The chain carries TRBV29-1 and TRBJ2-1; 11 nucleotides align to TRBD2. Looked up from germline, CDR1 is SQVTM and CDR2 is ANQGSEA. V lost 2 bases, J lost 12 bases, and 15 bases stayed unmatched. The CDR3 is made up of 16 amino acids. The CDR3 loop reads CSVERLVDSGRGRQFF. CDR3 nucleotide sequence: TGCAGCGTTGAACGATTAGTAGATAGCGGGAGGGGACGGCAGTTCTTC.

V and J are TRBV7-2 and TRBJ2-3, with TRBD1 matching over 11 bases. The V gene end was trimmed by 1 base and the J gene end by 5 bases; junction bases not matched to a gene: 2. Germline loops: CDR1 SGHTA, CDR2 FQGNSA. The CDR3 extends over 15 amino acids. In DNA, the CDR3 is TGTGCCAGCAGCTTAGGGACAGGGGGCTTAGATACGCAGTATTTT. It yields the protein CASSLGTGGLDTQYF.

This chain joins TRBV28 and TRBJ2-1; 10 bases agree with TRBD2. CDR1 and CDR2 from the germline V gene are MDHEN and SYDVKM. The V gene end was trimmed by 6 bases and the J gene end by 7 bases; junction bases not matched to a gene: 6. The CDR3 has 14 residues. The CDR3 nucleotides read TGTGCCAGCAGATATACGGGACTAGCGAATGAGCAGTTCTTC. Translated: CASRYTGLANEQFF.

The chain links TRBV7-9 to TRBJ1-4, with TRBD1 matching 7 bases. V was pared by 7 bases and J by 0 bases, with 8 bases of the junction left unmatched. Germline V lookup: CDR1 SEHNR, CDR2 FQNEAQ (reference sequence). The CDR3 consists of 16 residues. CDR3 DNA sequence: TGTGCCAGCACCGGGACAGCAATTGCAACTAATGAAAAACTGTTTTTT. Translating it yields CASTGTAIATNEKLFF.

The chain couples TRBV4-2 to TRBJ1-1; TRBD1 matches at 7 bases. The CDR3 has 17 residues. The V gene end was trimmed by 0 bases and the J gene end by 4 bases; junction bases not matched to a gene: 11. Germline values: CDR1 LGHNA, CDR2 YNFKEQ. In DNA, the CDR3 is TGTGCCAGCAGCCAAGATCCGGGTGAGACAGGGTCCACTGAAGCTTTCTTT. This sequence encodes CASSQDPGETGSTEAFF.

This clonotype was recorded a few times. V is TRBV29-1 and J is TRBJ1-2; D is possibly TRBD1 (6 bases). The germline V gene has CDR1 SQVTM and CDR2 ANQGSEA. The CDR3 covers 11 residues. The V and J ends lost 3 bases and 9 bases respectively, with 11 bases between them. The CDR3 sequence: CSVEGGKSYTF. The CDR3 bases are TGCAGCGTTGAGGGGGGCAAGAGCTACACCTTC. The whole variable domain, remainder taken from reference TRBV29-1 and TRBJ1-2, is SAVISQKPSRDICQRGTSLTIQCQVDSQVTMMFWYRQQPGQSLTLIATANQGSEATYESGFVIDKFPISRPNLTFSTLTVSNMSPEDSSIYLCSVEGGKSYTFGSGTRLTVV.

The chain has TRBV7-2 and TRBJ2-5; 7 nucleotides match TRBD1. CDR3 size: 16 residues. Germline CDR1 SGHTA, CDR2 FQGNSA. Trimming took 1 base from V and 0 from J; bases not matched to a gene: 5. This CDR3 is CASSLGQGGYQETQYF. CDR3 bases: TGTGCCAGCAGCTTAGGACAGGGCGGGTACCAAGAGACCCAGTACTTC.

This clonotype has a handful of counts. The V gene is TRBV18, the J gene TRBJ2-3; weak D call: TRBD1 (7 bases). The CDR3 runs to 16 residues. V shed 2 bases and J shed 4 bases, with 16 bases lying between them. Germline values: CDR1 KGHSH, CDR2 LQKENI. The CDR3 DNA reads TGTGCCAGCTCACCATATCAGGGGGGCCCCGCAGATACGCAGTATTTT. Translating it yields CASSPYQGGPADTQYF.

This chain joins TRBV7-9 and TRBJ2-1, with TRBD2 identical over 7 bases. The length of the CDR3 is 15 residues. V lost 5 bases and J lost 6; bases outside the gene matches: 10. Germline V lookup: CDR1 SEHNR, CDR2 FQNEAQ (reference sequence). The CDR3 DNA sequence: TGTGCCAGCAGCCGATCGGGCGGGAGATGCAATGAGCAGTTCTTC. It encodes CASSRSGGRCNEQFF.

V usage is TRBV7-2 and J usage is TRBJ2-5; 9 bases are a match to TRBD1. V trimming: 5 bases; J trimming: 5 bases; junction bases outside the gene matches: 9. The CDR3 runs to 15 residues. Germline CDR1 reads SGHTA; CDR2 reads FQGNSA. CDR3: CASSADRGFVETQYF. CDR3 nucleotides: TGTGCCAGCAGCGCAGACAGGGGGTTTGTGGAGACCCAGTACTTC.

This sequence joins TRBV10-3 and TRBJ1-2, with 8 positions matching TRBD1. This CDR3 has 13 residues. V was clipped by 7 bases and J by 8 bases; unmatched bases: 9. From germline, CDR1 is ENHRY and CDR2 SYGVKD. In nucleotides, the CDR3 is TGTGCCATCATGGGCTTACAGGGGGGCGGCTACACCTTC. This codes for CAIMGLQGGGYTF.

This clonotype was detected only once. The chain combines TRBV11-2 with TRBJ2-3; D remains ambiguous. V lost 0 bases and J 1 base, leaving 26 bases between the germline ends. The CDR3 covers 21 residues. Looked up from germline, CDR1 is SGHAT and CDR2 is FQNNGV. The CDR3 loop is CASSLDKWFLRRHTGTDTQYF. In DNA form, the CDR3 reads TGTGCCAGCAGCTTAGATAAATGGTTTCTCAGGAGACACACAGGCACAGATACGCAGTATTTT.

Comment on this clonotype: This may stem from a read error, because a much larger clone lies one nucleotide away. The chain employs TRBV12-3 or TRBV12-4 and TRBJ1-6, with D uncertain. The CDR3 runs to 12 residues. The CDR3 DNA reads as TGTGCCGGCAGTTTGATTAATTCACCCCTCCACTTT. Protein: CAGSLINSPLHF.

This clonotype was counted once. The J gene is TRBJ2-4, the V gene TRBV24-1; 8 bases align to TRBD1. CDR1 and CDR2 (germline): KGHDR, SFDVKD. The CDR3 has 15 residues. V lost 4 bases to trimming and J lost 2 bases; unmatched junction nucleotides: 3. The CDR3 region is CATSDAGGTKNIQYF. CDR3 in DNA: TGTGCCACCAGTGACGCAGGGGGCACCAAAAACATTCAGTACTTC.

This clonotype was detected ten times or more. V is TRBV29-1 and J is TRBJ1-1; D remains ambiguous. The germline V gene has CDR1 SQVTM and CDR2 ANQGSEA. Trimming took off 1 base at V and 0 bases at J, with 3 bases between the two ends. This CDR3 is 12 amino acids long. The CDR3 is CSVEVVNTEAFF. In DNA form, the CDR3 reads TGCAGCGTTGAAGTGGTGAACACTGAAGCTTTCTTT.

The V call is TRBV6-5, the J call TRBJ2-1; 13 bases map to TRBD2. The CDR3 is 13 amino acids. Germline V lookup: CDR1 MNHEY, CDR2 SVGAGI. Trimming removed 8 bases from V and 5 bases from J; junction bases left unmatched: 0. CDR3 in DNA: TGTGCCAGCGGACTAGCGGGAGACAATGAGCAGTTCTTC. It specifies CASGLAGDNEQFF.

This clonotype has a handful of counts. V and J are TRBV10-3 and TRBJ2-7; 8 nucleotides match TRBD2. The CDR3 is 15 amino acids. Trimming took 3 bases from V and 0 from J; bases not matched to a gene: 4. The germline CDR1 and CDR2 sequences are ENHRY and SYGVKD. The CDR3 DNA follows: TGTGCCATCAGTGACCCCACTAGCGGCTCCTACGAGCAGTACTTC. This translates into CAISDPTSGSYEQYF.